This entry describes one T cell receptor (beta chain). Its matching antigen is unknown. Method: immunoSEQ multiplex PCR; TCRdb's copy keeps in-frame clones and lacks some. This repertoire shows 2,500,000 or so clones, 93% found once; its top ten account for approximately 0.37%. These data originate in a study of shared clonotypes between healthy human individuals. Regarding the study as a whole: Clonotype sharing among donors was thought likely to change with sequencing depth. Genetic and exposure-history diversity was limited by the small donor number. Naive CD4 clonotype sharing across a handful of donors was 4% to 5%.

Per the germline V gene, CDR1 is SNHLY and CDR2 is FYNNEI. Trimming cost V 2 bases and J 4 bases, with 11 bases left between them. This CDR3 region has 14 residues. This receptor was identified in a young man in good health. Some clones in this sample may be carry-over from other donors' samples. Sequencing input: naive CD4+ T cells from PBMCs. Subset indicated: CD45RA+ positively selected. The gene calls are TRBV2 and TRBJ1-2; a possible D gene is TRBD1 (6 bases). CDR3: CASSESAGVYGYTF. CDR3 sequence (DNA): TGTGCCAGCAGTGAATCTGCAGGGGTCTATGGCTACACCTTC.